This TCR beta chain was documented in a study of circulating CD8 cells and anti-PD-1 response in melanoma. The wider study: Nivolumab was given intravenously at 3 mg/kg every 2 weeks. About 50% of the 13 melanoma patients received first-line anti-PD-1 therapy.

Live CD3+CD8+TCRalphabeta+ cells were sorted into four subsets by PD-1 and/or TIGIT. Study-level points and caveats: At M1, fewer than 8% of TRB clonotypes appeared in multiple subsets.

This CDR3 has 15 amino acids. CDR1 and CDR2 (germline): LGHNA, YSLEER. V lost 3 bases to trimming and J lost 5 bases; unmatched junction nucleotides: 5. Concerning this clonotype itself: The antigen is unknown.

Each library started from roughly 16 ng of total RNA using the QIAseq Immune Repertoire TCR panel. In TCRdb, the reads were re-called with MiXCR into one record per CDR3 protein. The sample includes 1,000 to 1,500 distinct CDR3 sequences, about 9.3% seen only once; the top ten take more than 25%. V usage is TRBV4-3 and J usage is TRBJ2-1; 9 positions agree with TRBD2. This sample comprised CD8+ T cells from PBMCs, obtained at baseline or after one month of anti-PD-1 therapy (not recorded which). The clonotype originates from a human donor with melanoma. CDR3 nucleotide sequence: TGCGCCAGCAGCCACCATAGCGGGGGCAACAATGAGCAGTTCTTC. As protein: CASSHHSGGNNEQFF.